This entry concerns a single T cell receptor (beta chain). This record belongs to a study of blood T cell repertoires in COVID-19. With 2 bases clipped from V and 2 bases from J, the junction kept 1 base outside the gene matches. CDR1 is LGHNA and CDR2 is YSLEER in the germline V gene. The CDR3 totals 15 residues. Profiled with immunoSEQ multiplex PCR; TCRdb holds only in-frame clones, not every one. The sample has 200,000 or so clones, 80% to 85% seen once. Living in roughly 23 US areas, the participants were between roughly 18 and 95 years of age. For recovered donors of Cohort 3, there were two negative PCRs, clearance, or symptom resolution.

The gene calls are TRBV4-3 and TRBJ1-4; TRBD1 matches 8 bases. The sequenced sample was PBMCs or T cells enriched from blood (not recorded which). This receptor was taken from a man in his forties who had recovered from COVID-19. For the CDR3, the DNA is TGCGCCAGCAGCCAACGACAGGGGACTAATGAAAAACTGTTTTTT. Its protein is CASSQRQGTNEKLFF.